Sequencing of this TCR beta chain was carried out in a study of cytomegalovirus exposure and HLA in healthy donors. Study-level points and caveats: It was confirmed in vitro that a few of the CMV-associated chains were specific for CMV antigens.

Comments on this clone: What it recognizes is unknown.

The V end was cut by 2 bases, the J end by 5 bases, with 10 bases between. Germline values: CDR1 ENHRY, CDR2 SYGVKD. CDR3 length: 13 amino acids. TCRdb keeps only in-frame clones here, not all; method: immunoSEQ multiplex PCR. The sample has some 170,000 clones, more than 75% seen once; the top ten hold roughly 3%. The chain joins TRBV10-3 to TRBJ2-7; D perhaps matches TRBD1 (6 bases). The sample comprised PBMCs. The clonotype originates from a young man in good health and CMV-seropositive. The CDR3 DNA follows: TGTGCCATCAGTGAGACGACAGGTAACGAGCAGTACTTC. It translates to CAISETTGNEQYF.